Listed below are T cell receptor beta chains from one sample, sequenced in a study of shared clonotypes between healthy human individuals. Libraries were prepared by immunoSEQ multiplex PCR; TCRdb keeps only in-frame clonotypes and omits some of them. The sample holds 500,000 to 650,000 clones; roughly four fifths are singletons and the top ten take 12%. The specimen was PBMCs. All receptors derive from a woman aged 40 to 55 in good health. Some clones in this sample may be carry-over from other donors' samples. The CDR3 runs from the conserved cysteine through the conserved F or W. D genes are given only for firm matches. Size tells how often a clone was seen (once, few, many) or the class of an expanded clone, and some rows leave it out.

length	V	J	D	size	CDR3	DNA
14	TRBV4-3	TRBJ2-3	-	-	CASSQERSPDTQYF	TGCGCCAGCAGCCAAGAAAGGAGCCCAGATACGCAGTATTTT
14	TRBV11-2	TRBJ2-2	-	-	CASSTGRHTGELFF	TGTGCCAGCAGCACCGGACGGCACACCGGGGAGCTGTTTTTT
13	TRBV7-2	TRBJ2-7	-	once	CASSLSVGADKYF	TGTGCCAGCAGCTTATCTGTGGGAGCGGACAAGTACTTC
12	TRBV9	TRBJ1-2	-	-	CASNSSRSMAAF	TGTGCCAGCAACTCGAGCCGGAGTATGGCCGCTTTC
17	TRBV15	TRBJ2-7	-	-	CATSRIGRLDTWSEQYF	TGTGCCACCAGCAGAATTGGAAGGCTAGATACGTGGAGCGAGCAGTACTTC
12	TRBV18	TRBJ2-1	TRBD2	many	CASSPGEGQEFF	TGTGCCAGCTCACCTGGGGAGGGGCAGGAGTTCTTC
14	TRBV29-1	TRBJ2-7	-	few	CSVGNRVSSYEQYF	TGCAGCGTGGGGAACAGGGTATCCTCCTACGAGCAGTACTTC
15	TRBV29-1	TRBJ2-1	TRBD2	-	CSVAVGLAGPGEQFF	TGCAGCGTTGCCGTTGGGCTAGCGGGGCCCGGGGAGCAGTTCTTC
15	TRBV6-5	TRBJ2-5	TRBD1	once	CASSRYGQGQETQYF	TGTGCCAGCAGCCGATATGGACAGGGTCAGGAGACCCAGTACTTC
19	TRBV4-2	TRBJ2-3	TRBD2	few	CASSQVALLAGGGSDTQYF	TGTGCCAGCAGCCAAGTTGCCCTTTTAGCGGGAGGGGGGTCAGATACGCAGTATTTT
14	TRBV7-2	TRBJ2-7	TRBD1	-	CASSSGTAIYEQYF	TGTGCCAGCAGCTCCGGGACAGCCATCTACGAGCAGTACTTC
14	TRBV28	TRBJ1-2	-	-	CASSPDRDVYGYTF	TGTGCCAGCAGCCCGGACCGAGACGTCTATGGCTACACCTTC
15	TRBV6-1	TRBJ2-1	TRBD2	-	CASSVTSGRFNEQFF	TGTGCCAGCAGTGTGACTAGCGGGAGGTTCAATGAGCAGTTCTTC
14	TRBV5-1	TRBJ2-5	TRBD2	few	CASSLAREKETQYF	TGCGCCAGCAGCTTGGCGCGGGAGAAAGAGACCCAGTACTTC
11	TRBV29-1	TRBJ2-7	-	-	CSVAGQYEQYF	TGCAGCGTTGCGGGGCAATACGAGCAGTACTTC
14	TRBV4-1	TRBJ2-7	-	-	CASSHTGKLYEQYF	TGCGCCAGCAGCCATACAGGGAAACTCTACGAGCAGTACTTC
14	TRBV7-9	TRBJ2-3	-	-	CASSQGRGTDTQYF	TGTGCCAGCAGCCAGGGAAGAGGCACAGATACGCAGTATTTT
15	TRBV2	TRBJ2-7	-	-	CASSPIDIQDYEQYF	TGTGCCAGCAGTCCCATTGACATACAGGACTACGAGCAGTACTTC
17	TRBV4-1	TRBJ2-6	-	-	CASSRGGKNSGANVLTF	TGCGCCAGCAGCCGGGGTGGTAAAAACTCTGGGGCCAACGTCCTGACTTTC
14	TRBV2	TRBJ1-2	-	-	CASSERGSGYGYTF	TGTGCCAGCAGCGAGCGGGGATCAGGGTATGGCTACACCTTC
13	TRBV30	TRBJ1-1	-	-	CAWRILWGEEAFF	TGTGCCTGGAGAATATTATGGGGGGAAGAAGCTTTCTTT
16	TRBV7-6	TRBJ2-1	TRBD2	-	CASSPYREANNNEQFF	TGTGCCAGCAGCCCCTACCGGGAGGCGAACAACAATGAGCAGTTCTTC
14	TRBV10-3	TRBJ2-3	TRBD2	-	CAIKRAGDTDTQYF	TGTGCCATTAAACGAGCGGGAGACACAGATACGCAGTATTTT
15	TRBV7-2	TRBJ2-2	-	-	CASSLLARNTGELFF	TGTGCCAGCAGCTTACTTGCCAGGAACACCGGGGAGCTGTTTTTT
14	TRBV6-1	TRBJ1-4	-	-	CASSEGGGNEKLFF	TGTGCCAGCAGTGAAGGAGGAGGTAATGAAAAACTGTTTTTT
15	TRBV21-1	TRBJ2-1	-	-	CASSTEGLPMNEQFF	TGTGCCAGCAGCACTGAAGGGCTACCAATGAATGAGCAGTTCTTC
20	TRBV18	TRBJ2-6	TRBD1	-	CASSPANSGTGYSGANVLTF	TGTGCCAGCTCACCGGCGAACTCCGGGACAGGCTACTCTGGGGCCAACGTCCTGACTTTC
16	TRBV4-3	TRBJ2-7	TRBD2	-	CASSQALAGGGYEQYF	TGCGCCAGCAGCCAAGCCCTAGCGGGAGGGGGTTACGAGCAGTACTTC
15	TRBV6-1	TRBJ1-4	-	-	CASAQGMGPNEKLFF	TGTGCCAGCGCCCAAGGAATGGGACCTAATGAAAAACTGTTTTTT
15	TRBV6-5	TRBJ2-6	-	-	CASSFRSSGANVLTF	TGTGCCAGCAGTTTTCGTAGCTCTGGGGCCAACGTCCTGACTTTC
15	TRBV7-8	TRBJ2-5	-	-	CASSQERQYRETQYF	TGTGCCAGCAGCCAGGAGAGACAATATAGAGAGACCCAGTACTTC
15	TRBV11-3	TRBJ2-3	-	-	CASSLEGQPGDTQYF	TGTGCCAGCAGCTTGGAGGGCCAGCCTGGAGATACGCAGTATTTT
16	TRBV7-2	TRBJ2-3	TRBD1	once	CASSYPGQGARDTQYF	TGTGCCAGCAGCTATCCGGGACAGGGGGCGAGAGATACGCAGTATTTT
16	TRBV27	TRBJ2-6	-	-	CASRGGPRSGANVLTF	TGTGCCAGCCGAGGGGGACCTCGCTCTGGGGCCAACGTCCTGACTTTC
13	TRBV5-1	TRBJ1-4	-	-	CASSTDGNEKLFF	TGCGCCAGCAGCACGGACGGCAATGAAAAACTGTTTTTT
14	TRBV5-5	TRBJ2-1	-	-	CASSLAVGYNEQFF	TGTGCCAGCAGCTTGGCCGTCGGATACAATGAGCAGTTCTTC
13	TRBV10-3	TRBJ1-3	-	-	CATGGSDGNTIYF	TGTGCTACAGGCGGCAGCGATGGAAACACCATATATTTT
15	TRBV5-3	TRBJ2-1	-	many	CARSLPNTSYNEQFF	TGTGCCAGAAGCTTGCCCAACACCTCCTACAATGAGCAGTTCTTC
11	TRBV5-4	TRBJ2-7	-	many	CASSRYYEQYF	TGTGCCAGCAGCCGTTACTACGAGCAGTACTTC
15	TRBV7-8	TRBJ2-1	-	-	CASSLARAPTNEQFF	TGTGCCAGCAGCTTAGCCAGGGCCCCCACAAATGAGCAGTTCTTC
13	TRBV5-1	TRBJ2-5	-	-	CASSSGPQETQYF	TGCGCCAGCAGCTCCGGGCCCCAAGAGACCCAGTACTTC
15	TRBV27	TRBJ1-2	TRBD1	-	CASSPGTGGSGRGTF	TGTGCCAGCAGCCCCGGGACAGGGGGTTCAGGGCGGGGCACCTTC
13	TRBV6-1	TRBJ2-1	-	few	CASNGRDMGEQFF	TGTGCCAGCAATGGTCGGGACATGGGTGAGCAGTTCTTC
12	TRBV29-1	TRBJ2-5	-	-	CSVLDDQETQYF	TGCAGCGTCTTGGACGACCAAGAGACCCAGTACTTC
14	TRBV2	TRBJ2-4	-	-	CASSGDAAKNIQYF	TGTGCCAGCAGTGGGGATGCGGCCAAAAACATTCAGTACTTC
14	TRBV25-1	TRBJ1-2	-	-	CASSDPTLNYGYTF	TGTGCCAGCTCGGACCCGACTCTTAACTATGGCTACACCTTC
17	TRBV9	TRBJ2-2	TRBD2	-	CASSVGGLAGAVGELFF	TGTGCCAGCAGCGTAGGGGGACTAGCGGGAGCGGTCGGGGAGCTGTTTTTT
13	TRBV6-4	TRBJ2-2	TRBD1	-	CASSDRATGELFF	TGTGCCAGCTCCGACAGGGCCACCGGGGAGCTGTTTTTT
15	TRBV7-9	TRBJ2-2	-	-	CASSPQDSNTGELFF	TGTGCTAGCAGCCCCCAGGACTCGAACACCGGGGAGCTGTTTTTT
15	TRBV5-1	TRBJ2-5	-	-	CASSSAGGGSETQYF	TGCGCCAGCAGCTCCGCTGGAGGGGGCTCGGAGACCCAGTACTTC
11	TRBV29-1	TRBJ2-7	-	-	CSVEDPGVEYF	TGCAGCGTTGAAGATCCGGGAGTGGAGTACTTC
12	TRBV28	TRBJ2-1	-	-	CAARLGDNEQFF	TGTGCCGCGCGCTTGGGGGACAATGAGCAGTTCTTC
15	TRBV7-9	TRBJ2-4	-	-	CASSMDSRSQNIQYF	TGTGCCAGCAGCATGGACTCACGCAGCCAAAACATTCAGTACTTC